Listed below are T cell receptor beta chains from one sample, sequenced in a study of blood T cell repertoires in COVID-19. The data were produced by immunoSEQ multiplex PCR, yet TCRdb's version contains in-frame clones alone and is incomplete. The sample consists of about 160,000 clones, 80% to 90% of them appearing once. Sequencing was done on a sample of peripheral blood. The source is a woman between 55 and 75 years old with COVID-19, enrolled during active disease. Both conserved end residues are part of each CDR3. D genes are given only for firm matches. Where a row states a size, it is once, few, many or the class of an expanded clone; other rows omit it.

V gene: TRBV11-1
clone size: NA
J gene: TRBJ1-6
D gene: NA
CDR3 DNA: TGTGCCAGCAGCTTCGGGTTTAGCTCACCCCTCCACTTT
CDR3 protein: CASSFGFSSPLHF

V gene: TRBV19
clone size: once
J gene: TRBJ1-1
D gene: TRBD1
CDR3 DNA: TGTGCCAGTAGTACCCTCACAGGGGGCGCGTATATCACTGAAGCTTTCTTT
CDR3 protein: CASSTLTGGAYITEAFF

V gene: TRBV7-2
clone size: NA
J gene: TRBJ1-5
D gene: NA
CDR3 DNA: TGTGCCAGCAGCTTGGTGGGAGGCAATCAGCCCCAGCATTTT
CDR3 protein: CASSLVGGNQPQHF

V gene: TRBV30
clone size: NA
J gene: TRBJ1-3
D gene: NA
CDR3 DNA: TGTGCCTGGAGCGCCCCAGGGGCTGGAAACACCATATATTTT
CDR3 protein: CAWSAPGAGNTIYF

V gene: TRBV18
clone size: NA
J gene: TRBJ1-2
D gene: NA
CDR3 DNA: TGTGCCAGCTCATCGGGGGGGGAGAGCTACACCTTC
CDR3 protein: CASSSGGESYTF

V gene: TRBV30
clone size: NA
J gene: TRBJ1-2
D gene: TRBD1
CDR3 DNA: TGTGCCTGGAGTGTAAAGTCAGGGGGCAACTATGGCTACACCTTC
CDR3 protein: CAWSVKSGGNYGYTF

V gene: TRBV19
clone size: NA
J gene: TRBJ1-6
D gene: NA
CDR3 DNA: TGTGCCAGTAGTTCGGCCAAGGGGCGTTCACCCCTCCACTTT
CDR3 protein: CASSSAKGRSPLHF

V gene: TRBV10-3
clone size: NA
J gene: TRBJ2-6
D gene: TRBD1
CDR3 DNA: TGTGCCTTCGGACAGGGGGATTACTCTGGGGCCAACGTCCTGACTTTC
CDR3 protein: CAFGQGDYSGANVLTF

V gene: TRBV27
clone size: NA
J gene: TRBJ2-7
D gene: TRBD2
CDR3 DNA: TGTGCCAGCAGTTTATGGGGGACTACCTACGAGCAGTACTTC
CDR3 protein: CASSLWGTTYEQYF

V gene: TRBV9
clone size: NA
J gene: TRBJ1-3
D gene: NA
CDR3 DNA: TGTGCCAGCAGCAGGGGCCCCTCTGGAAACACCATATATTTT
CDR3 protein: CASSRGPSGNTIYF

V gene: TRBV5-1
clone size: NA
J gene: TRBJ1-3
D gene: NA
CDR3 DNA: TGCGCCAGCAGCTTGCCAGCGCCAGGAAACACCATATATTTT
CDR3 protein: CASSLPAPGNTIYF

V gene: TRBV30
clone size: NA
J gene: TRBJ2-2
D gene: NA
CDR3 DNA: TGTGCCTGGAGTGTAATTCTGAACACCGGGGAGCTGTTTTTT
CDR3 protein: CAWSVILNTGELFF

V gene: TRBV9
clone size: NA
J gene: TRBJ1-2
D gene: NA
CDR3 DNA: TGTGCCAGCAGCGCGCGGCAGGGCTATGGCTACACCTTC
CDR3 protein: CASSARQGYGYTF

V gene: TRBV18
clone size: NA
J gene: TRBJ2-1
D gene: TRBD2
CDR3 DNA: TGTGCCAGCTCTCCCACTAGCGGGATCTACAATGAGCAGTTCTTC
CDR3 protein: CASSPTSGIYNEQFF

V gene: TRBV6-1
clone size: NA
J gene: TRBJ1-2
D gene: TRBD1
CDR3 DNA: TGTGCCAGCAGTGCCCAGGGGGGACAGGGGCAAGCTAACTATGGCTACACCTTC
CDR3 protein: CASSAQGGQGQANYGYTF

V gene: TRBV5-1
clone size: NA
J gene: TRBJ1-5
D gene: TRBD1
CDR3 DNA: TGCGCCAGCAGCCCGGGACAGGGAATAGGTAGCAATCAGCCCCAGCATTTT
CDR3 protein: CASSPGQGIGSNQPQHF

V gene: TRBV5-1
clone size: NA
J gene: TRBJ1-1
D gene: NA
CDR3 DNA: TGCGCCAGCAGCCCTGGAGGGGACACTGAAGCTTTCTTT
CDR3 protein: CASSPGGDTEAFF

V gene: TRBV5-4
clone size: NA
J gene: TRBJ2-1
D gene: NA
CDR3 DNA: TGTGCCAGCAGCTTGACGGGGGGCACCTACAATGAGCAGTTCTTC
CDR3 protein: CASSLTGGTYNEQFF

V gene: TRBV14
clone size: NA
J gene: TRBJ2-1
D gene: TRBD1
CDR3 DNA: TGTGCCAGCAGCCAGCACGGGACAGGGAAGTACAATGAGCAGTTCTTC
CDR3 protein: CASSQHGTGKYNEQFF

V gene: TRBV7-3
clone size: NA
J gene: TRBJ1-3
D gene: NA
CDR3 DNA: TGTGCCAGCAGCTTAAGACCGAGCCAGGGGAACGGAAACACCATATATTTT
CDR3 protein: CASSLRPSQGNGNTIYF

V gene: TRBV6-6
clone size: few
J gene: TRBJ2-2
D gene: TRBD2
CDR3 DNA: TGTGCCAGCAGTCTAGCGGGAGGGAACACCGGGGAGCTGTTTTTT
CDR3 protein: CASSLAGGNTGELFF

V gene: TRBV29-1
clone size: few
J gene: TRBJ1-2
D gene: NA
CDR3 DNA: TGCAGCGTAATCGAGGGTGGCTACACCTTC
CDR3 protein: CSVIEGGYTF

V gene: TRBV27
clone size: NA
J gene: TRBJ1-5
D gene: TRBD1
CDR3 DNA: TGTGCCAGCAGTGCCAGGACAGGGGGAAAAGGTCAGCCCCAGCATTTT
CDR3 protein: CASSARTGGKGQPQHF

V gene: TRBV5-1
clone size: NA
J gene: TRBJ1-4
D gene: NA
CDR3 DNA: TGCGCCAGCAGCTTGGATCGGGGAATCGTTAGCGAAAAACTGTTTTTT
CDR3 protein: CASSLDRGIVSEKLFF

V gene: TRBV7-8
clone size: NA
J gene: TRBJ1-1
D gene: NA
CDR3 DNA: TGTGCCAGCAGCTACATTTCGGACAGGAACACTGAAGCTTTCTTT
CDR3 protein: CASSYISDRNTEAFF

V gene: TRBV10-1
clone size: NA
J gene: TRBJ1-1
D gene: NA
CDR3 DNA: TGCGCCAGCAGCCGCTACCTGAACACTGAAGCTTTCTTT
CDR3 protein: CASSRYLNTEAFF